The source of this T cell receptor beta chain is a study of T cells in tuberculosis. Sequencing was performed with immunoSEQ multiplex PCR; in TCRdb, only in-frame clones are kept and a portion is missing. The sample records approximately 59,000 clones, 81% being singletons. The CDR3 runs to 14 residues. Trimming took 1 base from V and 5 from J, leaving 11 bases between them. Germline V lookup: CDR1 LNHDA, CDR2 SQIVND (reference sequence). Thawed, overnight-rested PBMC were stained with GMM-loaded CD1B tetramer, viability dye and anti-CD3, then sorted. C32 glucose monomycolate from Rhodococcus equi was loaded onto the CD1B tetramers. This clone was detected only once.

Material: CD1b-GMM tetramer-negative cells sorted from PBMCs. This chain links TRBV19 with TRBJ2-5, with D possibly TRBD1 on 6 matching bases. The receptor's source is an adult woman with latent tuberculosis. The CDR3 sequence: CASSIGTRGETQYF. CDR3 bases: TGTGCCAGTAGTATAGGAACGAGGGGGGAGACCCAGTACTTC. The whole variable domain, filled in from reference TRBV19 and TRBJ2-5, reads DGGITQSPKYLFRKEGQNVTLSCEQNLNHDAMYWYRQDPGQGLRLIYYSQIVNDFQKGDIAEGYSVSREKKESFPLTVTSAQKNPTAFYLCASSIGTRGETQYFGPGTRLLVL.